This TCR beta chain was recorded in a study of T cell changes during pregnancy in multiple sclerosis. Repertoires were generated with immunoSEQ multiplex PCR, while TCRdb's copy carries only in-frame clones and drops some. The sample includes 95,000 to 150,000 clones, 90% to 95% seen only once; the top ten take approximately 6.2%. V lost 7 bases to trimming and J lost 5 bases, with 23 bases between them. The CDR3 spans 16 residues. Germline CDR1 reads SNHLY; CDR2 reads FYNNEI. The material sequenced was peripheral blood, taken before pregnancy. The receptor was derived from a female donor with multiple sclerosis, enrolled in a pregnancy study. The chain carries TRBV2 and TRBJ1-2; D perhaps matches TRBD1 (5 bases). Here the CDR3 DNA reads TGTGCCAGCATTCCATTGGTGTGGGGGGAAGAGTATGGCTACACCTTC. Translation gives CASIPLVWGEEYGYTF. Looking up the rest from reference TRBV2 and TRBJ1-2 gives the full variable domain: EPEVTQTPSHQVTQMGQEVILRCVPISNHLYFYWYRQILGQKVEFLVSFYNNEISEKSEIFDDQFSVERPDGSNFTLKIRSTKLEDSAMYFCASIPLVWGEEYGYTFGSGTRLTVV.